What follows describes a single TCR beta chain. Germline CDR1 is DFQATT and CDR2 is SNEGSKA (reference sequence). Deletions cut 1 base from V and 6 bases from J, with 5 bases between. This CDR3 is built from 11 residues. TCRdb's copy holds only in-frame clones and misses some; the assay was immunoSEQ multiplex PCR. The repertoire holds 65,000 to 80,000 clones, with about 90% as singletons. This specimen belongs to a study of OX40 agonist ivuxolimab in advanced cancers. The chain couples TRBV20-1 to TRBJ2-3; D gene ambiguous. Sequenced here: CD4+ or CD8+ T cells sorted from blood, sampled in a trial of the OX40 agonist ivuxolimab. This clonotype originated in an adult with an advanced solid tumor such as melanoma, head and neck, liver or kidney cancer. The chain's CDR3 is CSARVGDTQYF. In DNA, the CDR3 is TGCAGTGCTAGAGTAGGTGATACGCAGTATTTT.